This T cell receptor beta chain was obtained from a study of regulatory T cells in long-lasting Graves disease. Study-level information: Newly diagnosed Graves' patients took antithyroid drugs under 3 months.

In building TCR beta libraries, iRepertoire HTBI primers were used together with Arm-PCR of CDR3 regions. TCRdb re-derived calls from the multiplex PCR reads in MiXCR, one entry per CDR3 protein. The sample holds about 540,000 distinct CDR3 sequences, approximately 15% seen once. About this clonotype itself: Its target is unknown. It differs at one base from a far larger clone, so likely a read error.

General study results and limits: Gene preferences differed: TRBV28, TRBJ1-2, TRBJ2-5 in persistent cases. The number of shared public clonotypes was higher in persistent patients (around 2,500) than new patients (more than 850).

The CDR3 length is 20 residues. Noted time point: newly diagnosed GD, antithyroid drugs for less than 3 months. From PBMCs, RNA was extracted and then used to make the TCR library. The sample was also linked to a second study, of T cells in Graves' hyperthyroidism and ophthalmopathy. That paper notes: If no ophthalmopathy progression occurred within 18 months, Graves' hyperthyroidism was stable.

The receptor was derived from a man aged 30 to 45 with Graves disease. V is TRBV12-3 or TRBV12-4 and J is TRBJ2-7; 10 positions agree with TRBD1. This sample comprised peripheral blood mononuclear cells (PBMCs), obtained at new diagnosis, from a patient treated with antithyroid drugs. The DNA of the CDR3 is TGTGCCAGCAGCCCCTCTTCCAGGGACAGGGGCCGTGGAACGGCTTACGAGCAGTGCTTC. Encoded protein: CASSPSSRDRGRGTAYEQCF.